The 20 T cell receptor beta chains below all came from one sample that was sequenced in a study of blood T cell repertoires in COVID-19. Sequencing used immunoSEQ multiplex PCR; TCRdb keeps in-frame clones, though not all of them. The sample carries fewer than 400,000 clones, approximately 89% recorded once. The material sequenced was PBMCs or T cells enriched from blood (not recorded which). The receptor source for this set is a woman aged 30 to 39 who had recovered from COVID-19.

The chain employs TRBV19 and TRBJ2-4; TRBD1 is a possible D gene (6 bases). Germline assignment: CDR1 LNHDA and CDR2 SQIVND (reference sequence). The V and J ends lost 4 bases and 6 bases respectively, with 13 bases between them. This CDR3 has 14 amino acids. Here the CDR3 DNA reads TGTGCCAGTAGTACCACAGGGTGGGGAAACATTCAGTACTTC. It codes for CASSTTGWGNIQYF.

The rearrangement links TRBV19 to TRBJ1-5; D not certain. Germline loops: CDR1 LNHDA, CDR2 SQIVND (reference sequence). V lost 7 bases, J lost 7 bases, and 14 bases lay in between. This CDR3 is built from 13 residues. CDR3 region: CASKRGLGQPQHF. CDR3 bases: TGTGCCAGTAAACGAGGGCTCGGGCAGCCCCAGCATTTT.

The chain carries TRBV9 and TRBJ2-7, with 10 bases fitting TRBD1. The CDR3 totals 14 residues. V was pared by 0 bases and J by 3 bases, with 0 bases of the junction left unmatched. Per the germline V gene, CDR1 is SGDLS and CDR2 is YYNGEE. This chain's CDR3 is CASSVGDRGYEQYF. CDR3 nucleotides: TGTGCCAGCAGCGTAGGGGACAGGGGCTACGAGCAGTACTTC.

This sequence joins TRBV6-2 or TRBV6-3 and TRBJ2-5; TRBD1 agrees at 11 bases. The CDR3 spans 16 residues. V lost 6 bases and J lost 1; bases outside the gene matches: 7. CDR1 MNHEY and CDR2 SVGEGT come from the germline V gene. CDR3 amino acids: CASSRYGTGGQETQYF. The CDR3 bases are TGTGCCAGCAGCCGATACGGGACAGGGGGCCAAGAGACCCAGTACTTC.

The CDR3 here is CASSGGALSTGELFF. CDR3 nucleotides: TGCGCCAGCAGTGGAGGAGCATTGAGCACCGGGGAGCTGTTTTTT. The V and J genes are TRBV10-1 and TRBJ2-2; no reliable D call. Per germline, CDR1 WNHNN and CDR2 SYGVQD (reference sequence). This CDR3 spans 15 amino acids. V lost 4 bases and J lost 4, with 13 bases in between.

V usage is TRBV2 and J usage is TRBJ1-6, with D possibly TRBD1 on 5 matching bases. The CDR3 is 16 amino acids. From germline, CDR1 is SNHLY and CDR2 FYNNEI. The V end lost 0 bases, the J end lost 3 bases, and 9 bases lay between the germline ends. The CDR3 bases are TGTGCCAGCAGTGAAGCAGGCAGGGACTATAATTCACCCCTCCACTTT. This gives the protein CASSEAGRDYNSPLHF.

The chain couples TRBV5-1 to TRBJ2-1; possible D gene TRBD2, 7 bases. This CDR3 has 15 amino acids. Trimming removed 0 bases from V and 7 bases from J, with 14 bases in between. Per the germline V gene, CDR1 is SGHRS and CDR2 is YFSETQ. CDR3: CASSLDRGAQNEQFF. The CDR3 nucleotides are TGCGCCAGCAGCTTGGACCGGGGGGCTCAAAATGAGCAGTTCTTC.

The CDR3 DNA follows: TGTGCTAGTGGTCGACCGGGACTAGAAAGAGGCTTAAATGAGCAGTTCTTC. Translating it yields CASGRPGLERGLNEQFF. This chain uses TRBV12-5 with TRBJ2-1; TRBD2 matches 8 bases. This CDR3 spans 17 amino acids. Looked up from germline, CDR1 is LGHNT and CDR2 is FRNRAP. The trim removed 5 bases at V and 7 bases at J, leaving 16 bases unmatched. Full variable domain (outside the CDR3, taken from reference TRBV12-5 and TRBJ2-1): DARVTQTPRHKVTEMGQEVTMRCQPILGHNTVFWYRQTMMQGLELLAYFRNRAPLDDSGMPKDRFSAEMPDATLATLKIQPSEPRDSAVYFCASGRPGLERGLNEQFFGPGTRLTVL.

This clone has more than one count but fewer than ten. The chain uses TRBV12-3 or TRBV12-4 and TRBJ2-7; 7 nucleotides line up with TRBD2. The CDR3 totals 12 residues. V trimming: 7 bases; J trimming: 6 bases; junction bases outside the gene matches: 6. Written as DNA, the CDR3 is TGTGCCAGCACCTGGGGAGGGTTCGAGCAGTACTTC. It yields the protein CASTWGGFEQYF.

As DNA, the CDR3 is TGTGCCAGCAGTCCGATTATTGGGGTCAGGACAGGACCGGTCACGAAGCTTGAAGCTTTCTTT. Its translation is CASSPIIGVRTGPVTKLEAFF. The genes are TRBV28 and TRBJ1-1, with 7 nucleotides matching TRBD1. The J segment lost 7 bases and the V segment lost 5 bases, leaving 31 bases of the junction unmatched. Germline CDR1 is MDHEN and CDR2 is SYDVKM. The CDR3 loop spans 21 amino acids.

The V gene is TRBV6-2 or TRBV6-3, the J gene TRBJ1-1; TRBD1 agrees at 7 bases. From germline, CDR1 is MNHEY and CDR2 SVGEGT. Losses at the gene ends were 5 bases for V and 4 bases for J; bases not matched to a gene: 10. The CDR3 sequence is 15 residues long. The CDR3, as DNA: TGTGCCAGCAGTCTCAGACGACAGGGAGGCACTGAAGCTTTCTTT. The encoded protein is CASSLRRQGGTEAFF.

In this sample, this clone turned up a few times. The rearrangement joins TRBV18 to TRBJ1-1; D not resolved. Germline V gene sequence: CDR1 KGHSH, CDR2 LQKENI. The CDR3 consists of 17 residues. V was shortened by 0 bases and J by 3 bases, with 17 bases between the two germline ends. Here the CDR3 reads CASSPPGASASDTEAFF. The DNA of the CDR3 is TGTGCCAGCTCACCACCGGGAGCATCGGCTTCGGACACTGAAGCTTTCTTT. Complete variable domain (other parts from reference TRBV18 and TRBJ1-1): NAGVMQNPRHLVRRRGQEARLRCSPMKGHSHVYWYRQLPEEGLKFMVYLQKENIIDESGMPKERFSAEFPKEGPSILRIQQVVRGDSAAYFCASSPPGASASDTEAFFGQGTRLTVV.

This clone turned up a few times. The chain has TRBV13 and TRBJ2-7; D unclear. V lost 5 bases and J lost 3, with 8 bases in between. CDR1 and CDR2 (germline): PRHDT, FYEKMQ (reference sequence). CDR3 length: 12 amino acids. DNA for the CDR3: TGTGCCAGCAGCCTGAGCAACTACGAGCAGTACTTC. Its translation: CASSLSNYEQYF.

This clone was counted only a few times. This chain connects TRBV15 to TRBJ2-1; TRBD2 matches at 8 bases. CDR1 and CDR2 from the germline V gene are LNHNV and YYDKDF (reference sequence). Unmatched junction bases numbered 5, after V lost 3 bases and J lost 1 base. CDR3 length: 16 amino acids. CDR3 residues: CATSRAGGGSYNEQFF. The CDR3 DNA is TGTGCCACCAGCAGGGCTGGCGGGGGGTCCTACAATGAGCAGTTCTTC.

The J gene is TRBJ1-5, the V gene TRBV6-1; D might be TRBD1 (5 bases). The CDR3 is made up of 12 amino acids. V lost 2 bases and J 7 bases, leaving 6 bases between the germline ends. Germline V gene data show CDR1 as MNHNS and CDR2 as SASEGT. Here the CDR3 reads CASSEWGQPQHF. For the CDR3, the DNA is TGTGCCAGCAGTGAATGGGGCCAGCCCCAGCATTTT.

The CDR3 nucleotides are TGTGCCAGCAGCACCCTTTTGGGGGGACTAGCGCGAAGCTACGAGCAGTACTTC. It yields the protein CASSTLLGGLARSYEQYF. V gene TRBV7-2 combines with J gene TRBJ2-7; 10 nucleotides align to TRBD2. Germline V gene data show CDR1 as SGHTA and CDR2 as FQGNSA. V dropped 5 bases and J dropped 3; count of bases not matched to a gene: 16. The CDR3 spans 18 residues.

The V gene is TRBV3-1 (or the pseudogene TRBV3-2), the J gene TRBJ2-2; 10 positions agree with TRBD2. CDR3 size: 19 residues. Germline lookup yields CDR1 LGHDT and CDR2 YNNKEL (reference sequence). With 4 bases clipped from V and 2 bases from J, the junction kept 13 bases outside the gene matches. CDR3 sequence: CASSPRRRPSGRNTGELFF. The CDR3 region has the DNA TGTGCCAGCAGCCCTCGGAGGAGACCTAGCGGGAGAAACACCGGGGAGCTGTTTTTT.

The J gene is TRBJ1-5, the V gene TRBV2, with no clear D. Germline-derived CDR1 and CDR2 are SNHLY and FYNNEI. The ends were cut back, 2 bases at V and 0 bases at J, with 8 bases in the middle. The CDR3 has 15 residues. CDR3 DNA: TGTGCCAGCAGTGAATCGGAGACTAGCAATCAGCCCCAGCATTTT. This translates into CASSESETSNQPQHF.

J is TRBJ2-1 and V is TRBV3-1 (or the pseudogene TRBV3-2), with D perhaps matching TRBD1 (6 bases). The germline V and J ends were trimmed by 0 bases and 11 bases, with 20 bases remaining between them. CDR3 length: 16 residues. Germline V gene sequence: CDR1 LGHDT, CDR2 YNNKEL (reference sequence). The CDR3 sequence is CASSQDNNRVKLKQFF. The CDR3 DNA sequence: TGTGCCAGCAGCCAAGATAATAACAGGGTTAAGCTGAAGCAGTTCTTC.

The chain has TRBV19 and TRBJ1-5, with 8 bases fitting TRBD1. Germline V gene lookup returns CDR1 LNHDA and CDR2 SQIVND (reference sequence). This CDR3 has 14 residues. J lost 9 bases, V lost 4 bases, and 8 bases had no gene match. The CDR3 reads CASSTDRVALPQHF. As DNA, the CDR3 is TGTGCCAGTAGTACGGACAGGGTGGCTTTGCCCCAGCATTTT.